One and the same sample provided the 5 T cell receptor beta chains below, sequenced in a study of T cells after yellow fever vaccination. TCRdb reprocessed the 5' RACE reads with MiXCR, giving one entry per CDR3 protein. The sample holds hundreds of thousands of distinct CDR3 sequences; approximately 3.8% are singletons and the top ten take about 25%. The sequencing here drew on PBMCs, taken on the day of the yellow fever booster vaccination. The receptors shown here come from a young man who received the YFV17D yellow fever vaccine.

Many counts were recorded for this clonotype. The V call is TRBV9, the J call TRBJ2-2, with D unresolved. Germline V gene sequence: CDR1 SGDLS, CDR2 YYNGEE. The CDR3 is 17 amino acids. Trimming pared 3 bases from V and 0 bases from J, leaving 15 bases between. CDR3 loop: CASSDSNETANTGELFF. CDR3 nucleotides: TGTGCCAGCAGCGACAGCAACGAGACCGCGAACACCGGGGAGCTGTTTTTT.

This clonotype was detected a few times. The chain links TRBV6-1 to TRBJ1-5; perhaps TRBD1 as D (5 bases). V was shortened by 2 bases and J by 1 base, with 12 bases between the two germline ends. Germline V lookup: CDR1 MNHNS, CDR2 SASEGT. The CDR3 has 16 amino acids. The CDR3 protein is CASSERGRESNQPQHF. The DNA for the CDR3 is TGTGCCAGCAGTGAACGGGGGAGGGAAAGCAATCAGCCCCAGCATTTT.

This clonotype was counted a single time. The gene calls are TRBV18 and TRBJ2-7; 12 positions agree with TRBD2. Germline loops: CDR1 KGHSH, CDR2 LQKENI. After removal of 3 bases from V and 3 bases from J, the junction contained 6 bases not matched to a gene. This CDR3 has 16 amino acids. The CDR3 region has the DNA TGTGCCAGCTCACCTTCTAGACTAGCGGGGGACTACGAGCAGTACTTC. Translated, it gives CASSPSRLAGDYEQYF.

This clonotype was detected only a few times. The CDR3 loop reads CASSQADPNLVGNTIYF. CDR3 coding DNA: TGTGCCAGCAGCCAAGCGGACCCGAATCTCGTTGGAAACACCATATATTTT. V usage is TRBV3-1 and J usage is TRBJ1-3, with D hard to call. There are 17 residues in the CDR3. In germline, CDR1 is LGHDT, CDR2 YNNKEL (reference sequence). Trimming left V 1 base short and J 3 bases short, with 16 bases between.

This clonotype showed up just a few times. The CDR3, as DNA: TGTGCCAGCAGCTTAGGTGCAGACCATAATGAAAAACTGTTTTTT. Translation: CASSLGADHNEKLFF. The genes are TRBV7-9 and TRBJ1-4; D gene ambiguous. The CDR3 totals 15 residues. Trimming removed 1 base at V and 4 bases at J, with 10 bases between. CDR1 and CDR2 from the germline V gene are SEHNR and FQNEAQ (reference sequence).